One sample yielded the 30 T cell receptor beta chains listed below, sequenced in a study of T cells in Graves' hyperthyroidism and ophthalmopathy. The TCR beta CDR3 regions underwent amplification using RNA transcripts as the source. A set of HTBI primers served as the primers for a first-round RT-PCR of the TCR CDR3. MiXCR, run by TCRdb on the multiplex PCR reads, gives a single entry per CDR3 protein. The table includes 450,000 to 700,000 distinct CDR3 sequences, under 60% detected once. The sequenced material came from peripheral blood or thyroid tissue (not recorded which). The receptors were sampled from an adult woman with Graves' disease, either hyperthyroidism or ophthalmopathy (not recorded which).

The genes are TRBV6-1 and TRBJ1-2; D may be TRBD1 (5 bases). Germline V gene lookup returns CDR1 MNHNS and CDR2 SASEGT. CDR3 length equals 13 residues. V was cut by 6 bases and J by 8 bases, with 16 bases left in between. CDR3 amino acids: CASSDGRGGGYTF. The CDR3 nucleotides read TGTGCCAGCAGCGACGGGAGGGGCGGGGGCTACACCTTC.

This clonotype was detected only once. The chain couples TRBV7-6 to TRBJ2-7; D is unclear. Per the germline V gene, CDR1 is SGHVS and CDR2 is FNYEAQ. This CDR3 is built from 12 residues. Trimming cost V 1 base and J 9 bases, with 10 bases left between them. The CDR3 DNA is TGTGCCAGCAGCTTAGTCGAAGGGATGCAGTACTTC. Translating gives CASSLVEGMQYF.

This clonotype was counted ten times or more. The rearrangement joins TRBV24-1 to TRBJ1-4; D ambiguous. The CDR3 runs to 12 residues. CDR1 is KGHDR, CDR2 SFDVKD, per germline. The ends were cut back, 5 bases at V and 6 bases at J, with 6 bases in the middle. The CDR3 spells CATSGSDEKLFF. The CDR3 region has the DNA TGTGCCACCAGTGGATCTGATGAAAAACTGTTTTTT.

V usage is TRBV12-3 or TRBV12-4 and J usage is TRBJ2-6; either TRBD1 or TRBD2 may supply D (5 bases each). The CDR3 has 16 residues. Trimming left V 5 bases short and J 0 bases short, with 11 bases between. The CDR3 DNA reads as TGTGCCAGCAGTGGAACAGGACTCTCTGGGGCCAACGTCCTGACTTTC. This gives the protein CASSGTGLSGANVLTF.

The chain joins TRBV29-1 to TRBJ2-7; tentative D call: TRBD1 (6 bases). The CDR3 runs 13 residues. V was clipped by 7 bases and J by 7 bases, with 20 bases between them. Germline V gives CDR1 SQVTM, CDR2 ANQGSEA. CDR3: CSGRTPGVGEQYF. CDR3 bases: TGCAGCGGCAGGACCCCAGGGGTGGGGGAGCAGTACTTC.

The chain couples TRBV7-2 to TRBJ2-7, with 7 positions matching TRBD2. Germline values: CDR1 SGHTA, CDR2 FQGNSA. The CDR3 runs to 14 residues. The V gene end was trimmed by 3 bases and the J gene end by 6 bases; junction bases not matched to a gene: 8. This CDR3 is CASSFSGAVAEQYF. The CDR3 DNA reads as TGTGCCAGCAGCTTCAGCGGGGCGGTGGCCGAGCAGTACTTC. Combining the CDR3 with reference TRBV7-2 and TRBJ2-7 gives the whole variable domain GAGVSQSPSNKVTEKGKDVELRCDPISGHTALYWYRQSLGQGLEFLIYFQGNSAPDKSGLPSDRFSAERTGGSVSTLTIQRTQQEDSAVYLCASSFSGAVAEQYFGPGTRLTVT.

As to this clonotype: Mismatch with germline at one junction end may stem from a read error. CDR3 coding DNA: TGCAGTGCAAGAGCGGGGCCCTCCGAGCAGTACTTC. Amino acid sequence: CSARAGPSEQYF. This chain links TRBV20-1 with TRBJ2-7, with TRBD2 matching over 7 bases. CDR3 size: 12 residues. The V gene's germline CDR1 is DFQATT and CDR2 SNEGSKA (reference sequence).

This clonotype was recorded many times. Here the CDR3 DNA reads TGTGCCAGCAGCTTTGGGACAGGGCTGGAGACCCAGTACTTC. Translated: CASSFGTGLETQYF. V is TRBV13 and J is TRBJ2-5, with TRBD1 matching over 9 bases. Germline V gene data show CDR1 as PRHDT and CDR2 as FYEKMQ (reference sequence). J was trimmed by 5 bases and V by 3 bases; bases with no gene match: 4. This CDR3 comprises 14 residues.

This clonotype occurred a few times. The V call is TRBV11-2, the J call TRBJ1-1; possible D gene TRBD1, 5 bases. The length of the CDR3 is 13 residues. Per germline, CDR1 SGHAT and CDR2 FQNNGV. Between the trimmed V and J ends, which lost 0 bases and 8 bases, there was a span of 10 bases. The chain's CDR3 is CASSLEGRAEAFF. CDR3 in DNA: TGTGCCAGCAGCTTAGAGGGGCGGGCAGAAGCTTTCTTT.

V is TRBV20-1 and J is TRBJ2-3; D gene unclear. From germline, CDR1 is DFQATT and CDR2 SNEGSKA (reference sequence). This CDR3 contains 15 residues. The ends were cut back, 6 bases at V and 2 bases at J, with 18 bases in the middle. CDR3 coding DNA: TGCAGTGCAGGACCCTTTGCGGCCCTCACAGATACGCAGTATTTT. Residues: CSAGPFAALTDTQYF.

In DNA form, the CDR3 reads TGTGCCAGCAGTTTCCTCTCCAAGCAGTACTTC. Encoded protein: CASSFLSKQYF. The V gene is TRBV7-9, the J gene TRBJ2-7; D unclear. This CDR3 spans 11 amino acids. V lost 6 bases and J lost 8, with 11 bases in between. Germline V CDR1 and CDR2: SEHNR, FQNEAQ (reference sequence).

The chain is built from TRBV2 and TRBJ2-5, with D possibly matching TRBD1 (5 bases). The ends were cut back, 7 bases at V and 4 bases at J, with 28 bases in the middle. CDR3 size: 18 residues. Germline V CDR1 and CDR2: SNHLY, FYNNEI. CDR3 protein: CASTVRGRPNYGLETQYF. The CDR3, as DNA: TGTGCCAGCACCGTAAGGGGCAGACCTAACTATGGCTTAGAGACCCAGTACTTC.

The gene calls are TRBV24-1 and TRBJ2-7, with D perhaps TRBD2 (6 bases). V dropped 6 bases and J dropped 6 bases, with 11 bases sitting between them. CDR1 and CDR2 from the germline V gene are KGHDR and SFDVKD. This CDR3 is 12 amino acids long. The chain's CDR3 is CATSTLGGEQYF. In nucleotides, the CDR3 is TGTGCCACCAGTACCTTGGGGGGCGAGCAGTACTTC.

The chain is built from TRBV25-1 and TRBJ1-4; tentatively, D is TRBD1 (5 bases). The CDR3 is 15 amino acids. Trimming took off 1 base at V and 8 bases at J, with 14 bases between the two ends. Germline CDR1 MGHDK, CDR2 SYGVNS. DNA for the CDR3: TGTGCCAGCAGTGAATGGTCCGGGGGTCTCGAAAAACTGTTTTTT. This gives the protein CASSEWSGGLEKLFF.

This clonotype was picked up a small number of times. The genes are TRBV7-9 and TRBJ1-2; 9 positions agree with TRBD1. Losses at the gene ends were 3 bases for V and 5 bases for J; bases not matched to a gene: 7. The CDR3 is 15 residues long. From germline, CDR1 is SEHNR and CDR2 FQNEAQ (reference sequence). This CDR3 reads CASSFPGTGPYGYTF. Written as DNA, the CDR3 is TGTGCCAGCAGCTTTCCCGGGACAGGGCCTTATGGCTACACCTTC.

This clonotype was counted many times. CDR3 DNA sequence: TGCGCCAGCAGCTTGGGAGACAGTGTTTATCAGCCCCAGCATTTT. This codes for CASSLGDSVYQPQHF. V is TRBV5-1 and J is TRBJ1-5, with a weak D call TRBD1 (5 bases). V was cut by 0 bases and J by 5 bases, with 12 bases left in between. The CDR3 is 15 residues long. Germline CDR1 and CDR2: SGHRS and YFSETQ.

This chain joins TRBV20-1 and TRBJ1-2; no reliable D call. The CDR3 contains 13 residues. Per germline, CDR1 DFQATT and CDR2 SNEGSKA (reference sequence). Trimming stripped 5 bases from V and 1 base from J, with 11 bases between. The CDR3 nucleotides read TGCAGTGCTCTAGCGGGAGGTAACTATGGCTACACCTTC. Its translation: CSALAGGNYGYTF.

This chain connects TRBV19 to TRBJ1-2; a possible D gene is TRBD1 (5 bases). The germline V gene has CDR1 LNHDA and CDR2 SQIVND (reference sequence). The CDR3 runs 14 residues. With 10 bases removed from V and 5 bases from J, the gap between germline ends came to 20 bases. CDR3 nucleotides: TGTGCCACGGATCGAGGCAGGGACCTGTATGGCTACACCTTC. Its translation is CATDRGRDLYGYTF. Drawing the rest from reference TRBV19 and TRBJ1-2, the complete variable domain is DGGITQSPKYLFRKEGQNVTLSCEQNLNHDAMYWYRQDPGQGLRLIYYSQIVNDFQKGDIAEGYSVSREKKESFPLTVTSAQKNPTAFYLCATDRGRDLYGYTFGSGTRLTVV.

To note about this clonotype: A much more abundant neighbour one base away suggests this may be a read error. The rearrangement uses TRBV7-2 and TRBJ1-5; D call uncertain. Looked up from germline, CDR1 is SGHTA and CDR2 is FQGNSA. Trimming cost V 7 bases and J 7 bases, with 14 bases left between them. The CDR3 covers 13 residues. The CDR3 reads CASNPSDGQPQHF. CDR3 nucleotide sequence: TGTGCCAGCAACCCCTCGGATGGGCAGCCCCAGCATTTT.

This clonotype occurred many times. The chain carries TRBV5-6 and TRBJ1-1, with 7 bases fitting TRBD1. Germline CDR1 and CDR2: SGHDT and YYEEEE. The CDR3 loop spans 16 amino acids. V lost 4 bases and J lost 3; bases outside the gene matches: 12. Here the CDR3 DNA reads TGTGCCAGCAGCCCGGTAGTCGGACAGGCCGACACTGAAGCTTTCTTT. It translates to CASSPVVGQADTEAFF.

The V gene is TRBV28, the J gene TRBJ1-5, with D uncertain. Germline CDR1 and CDR2: MDHEN and SYDVKM. V gave up 3 bases and J gave up 11 bases, with 8 bases separating them. The CDR3 is made up of 11 amino acids. CDR3 nucleotides: TGTGCCAGCAGTTTTGGCACAGCCCAGCATTTT. Encoded protein: CASSFGTAQHF.

This clonotype was counted many times. The J gene is TRBJ2-5, the V gene TRBV5-1; TRBD2 matches at 8 bases. The J segment lost 5 bases and the V segment lost 4 bases, leaving 4 bases of the junction unmatched. This CDR3 is 13 amino acids long. CDR1 and CDR2 (germline): SGHRS, YFSETQ. For the CDR3, the DNA is TGCGCCAGCAGCATGGGACTAGAGGAGACCCAGTACTTC. It is translated as CASSMGLEETQYF.

This clonotype has a handful of counts. The rearrangement joins TRBV19 to TRBJ1-6; 11 positions match TRBD1. The V and J ends lost 5 bases and 9 bases, in that order; junction bases with no gene match: 3. Germline lookup yields CDR1 LNHDA and CDR2 SQIVND (reference sequence). CDR3 length: 14 residues. CDR3 nucleotides: TGTGCCAGTAGTCCCGGGACAGGGGGTTCACCCCTCCACTTT. This translates into CASSPGTGGSPLHF.

The chain recombines TRBV7-8 with TRBJ1-2; D unresolved. V dropped 5 bases and J dropped 2 bases, with 12 bases sitting between them. The CDR3 has 14 residues. CDR1 SGHVS and CDR2 FQNEAQ come from the germline V gene. The CDR3 nucleotides are TGTGCCAGCAGCGGAATAGCGGGAAACTATGGCTACACCTTC. Amino acids: CASSGIAGNYGYTF.

This clonotype has a handful of counts. This sequence joins TRBV28 and TRBJ1-6, with no clear D. Between the trimmed V and J ends, which lost 5 bases and 9 bases, there was a span of 20 bases. Germline V gene lookup returns CDR1 MDHEN and CDR2 SYDVKM. There are 16 residues in the CDR3. The CDR3 DNA is TGTGCCAGCAGTCCTTTCAGATCCCACGGTGGTTCACCCCTCCACTTT. The encoded protein is CASSPFRSHGGSPLHF.

This clonotype was seen only a few times. V is TRBV30 and J is TRBJ1-3; 7 nucleotides match TRBD1. CDR3 size: 15 residues. V lost 4 bases, J lost 0 bases, and 6 bases stayed unmatched. The germline gives CDR1 GTSNPN, CDR2 SVGIG (reference sequence). In DNA, the CDR3 is TGTGCCTGGAATCGGGACAGCCTCTCTGGAAACACCATATATTTT. This sequence encodes CAWNRDSLSGNTIYF.

The chain joins TRBV20-1 to TRBJ1-5; D might be TRBD1 (5 bases). Trimming took off 6 bases at V and 3 bases at J, with 12 bases between the two ends. Germline CDR1 DFQATT, CDR2 SNEGSKA (reference sequence). CDR3 length: 13 amino acids. The CDR3 loop is CSATRDFNQPQHF. The CDR3 DNA reads as TGCAGTGCCACCAGGGACTTCAATCAGCCCCAGCATTTT.

Comments on this clonotype: One base away lies a much larger clone, so this may be a sequencing read error. This chain connects TRBV2 to TRBJ2-2; the match to TRBD1 covers 12 bases. The CDR3 is 18 amino acids. Per the germline V gene, CDR1 is SNHLY and CDR2 is FYNNEI. CDR3 residues: CASSLAPGAGQGAGELVF. Written as DNA, the CDR3 is TGCGCCAGCAGCTTGGCTCCCGGAGCGGGACAGGGGGCCGGGGAGCTGGTTTTT. The full variable domain, with the rest looked up from reference TRBV2 and TRBJ2-2, is EPEVTQTPSHQVTQMGQEVILRCVPISNHLYFYWYRQILGQKVEFLVSFYNNEISEKSEIFDDQFSVERPDGSNFTLKIRSTKLEDSAMYFCASSLAPGAGQGAGELVFGEGSRLTVL.

V gene TRBV20-1 combines with J gene TRBJ1-5; tentative D call: TRBD1 (6 bases). This CDR3 spans 13 amino acids. Trimming took 5 bases from V and 2 from J, leaving 10 bases between them. Germline V lookup: CDR1 DFQATT, CDR2 SNEGSKA (reference sequence). CDR3: CSAPDRGNQPQHF. The CDR3 nucleotides are TGCAGTGCTCCGGACAGAGGCAATCAGCCCCAGCATTTT.

This clonotype was detected many times. The gene calls are TRBV9 and TRBJ1-4; 10 bases are shared with TRBD1. J lost 7 bases, V lost 2 bases, and 5 bases had no gene match. This CDR3 region has 15 residues. Germline V gene lookup returns CDR1 SGDLS and CDR2 YYNGEE. CDR3 amino acids: CASSVGQGRFEKLFF. The DNA of the CDR3 is TGTGCCAGCAGCGTGGGACAGGGGCGGTTTGAAAAACTGTTTTTT.